The sequence of this TCR beta chain was determined in a study of blood T cell repertoires in COVID-19. This clone was observed a few times. The table came from immunoSEQ multiplex PCR; TCRdb's copy has only in-frame clones and leaves some out. The table records roughly 140,000 clones, around 87% of them present only once. The J segment lost 6 bases and the V segment lost 4 bases, leaving 4 bases of the junction unmatched. This CDR3 has 14 residues. Germline loops: CDR1 SGHTA, CDR2 FQGNSA. J is TRBJ2-2 and V is TRBV7-2; TRBD1 matches at 8 bases. The TCR was taken from a man aged 55 to 70 who had recovered from COVID-19. Sequences were obtained from PBMCs or T cells enriched from blood (not recorded which). The CDR3 sequence is CASSYRTGSGELFF. In nucleotides, the CDR3 is TGTGCCAGCAGCTACCGGACAGGGTCCGGGGAGCTGTTTTTT.